This paragraph reports one TCR beta chain. Produced via immunoSEQ multiplex PCR; TCRdb's table is partial and in-frame only. Of tens of thousands of clones listed, just under 85% are singletons. This sample was included in a study of OX40 agonist ivuxolimab in advanced cancers. Study-level information: Administration of intravenous ivuxolimab to patients occurred every 2 weeks at 0.01 to 10 mg/kg. Partial responses were seen in three patients, one with hepatocellular carcinoma and two with cutaneous melanoma.

Specimen: CD4+ or CD8+ T cells sorted from blood, collected in a trial of the OX40 agonist ivuxolimab. The sequence was obtained from an adult with an advanced solid tumor such as melanoma, head and neck, liver or kidney cancer.

CDR3 sequence: CASSPYAGAGELFF. The CDR3 DNA is TGTGCCAGCAGCCCCTACGCGGGGGCCGGGGAGCTGTTTTTT. V and J are TRBV11-3 and TRBJ2-2, with 7 bases lining up with TRBD2. With 5 bases clipped from V and 6 bases from J, the junction kept 6 bases outside the gene matches. The CDR3 is 14 amino acids. The germline V gene encodes CDR1 SGHNT and CDR2 YENEEA.